The T cell receptor (beta chain) under discussion was sequenced for a study of T cells in Graves' hyperthyroidism and ophthalmopathy. RNA transcripts gave rise to amplified TCR beta CDR3 regions. During a first-round RT-PCR of the TCR CDR3, the HTBI primer set was used. One entry per CDR3 protein, called by TCRdb with MiXCR from the multiplex PCR reads. The data show some 440,000 distinct CDR3 sequences, roughly 14% seen once. The CDR3 has 20 residues. Per the germline V gene, CDR1 is MNHNS and CDR2 is SASEGT. V lost 2 bases to trimming and J lost 0 bases; unmatched junction nucleotides: 13. This sequence was found in a woman under 30 with Graves' hyperthyroidism. J is TRBJ2-1 and V is TRBV6-1; TRBD2 matches 10 bases. The sample was blood. Here the CDR3 DNA reads TGTGCCAGCAGTGAAAGGCCTAGCGGGGGCCTCCCCCCCTCCTACAATGAGCAGTTCTTC. Translating it yields CASSERPSGGLPPSYNEQFF.